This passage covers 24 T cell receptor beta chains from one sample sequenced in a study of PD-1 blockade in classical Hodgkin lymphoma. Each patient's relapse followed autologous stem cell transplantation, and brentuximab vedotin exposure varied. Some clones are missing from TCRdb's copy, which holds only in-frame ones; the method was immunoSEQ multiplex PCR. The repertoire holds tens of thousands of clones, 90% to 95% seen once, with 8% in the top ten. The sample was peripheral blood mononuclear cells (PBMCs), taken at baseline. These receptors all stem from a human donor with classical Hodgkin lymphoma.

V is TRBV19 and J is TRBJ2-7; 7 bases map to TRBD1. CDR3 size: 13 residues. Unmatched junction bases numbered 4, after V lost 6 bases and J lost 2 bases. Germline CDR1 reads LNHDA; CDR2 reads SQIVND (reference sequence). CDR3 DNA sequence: TGTGCCAGTAGCTGGGACAGTACCTACGAGCAGTACTTC. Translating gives CASSWDSTYEQYF.

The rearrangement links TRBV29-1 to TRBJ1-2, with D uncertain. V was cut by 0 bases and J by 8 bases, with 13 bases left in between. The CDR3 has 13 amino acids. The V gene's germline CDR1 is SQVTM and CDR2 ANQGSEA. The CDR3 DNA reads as TGCAGCGTTGAAGATAGGGCAGCCAGAGGCTACACCTTC. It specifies CSVEDRAARGYTF.

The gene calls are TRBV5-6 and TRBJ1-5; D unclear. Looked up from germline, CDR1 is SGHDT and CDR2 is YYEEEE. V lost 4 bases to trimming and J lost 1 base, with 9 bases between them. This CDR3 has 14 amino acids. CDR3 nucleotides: TGTGCCAGCAGCCCGGACGGGAGCAATCAGCCCCAGCATTTT. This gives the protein CASSPDGSNQPQHF.

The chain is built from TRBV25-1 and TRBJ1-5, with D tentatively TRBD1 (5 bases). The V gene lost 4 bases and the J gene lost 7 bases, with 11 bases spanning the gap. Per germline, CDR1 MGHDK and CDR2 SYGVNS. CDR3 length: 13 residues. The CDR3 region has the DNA TGTGCCAGCAGTGCACAGGACGGCCAGCCCCAGCATTTT. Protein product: CASSAQDGQPQHF.

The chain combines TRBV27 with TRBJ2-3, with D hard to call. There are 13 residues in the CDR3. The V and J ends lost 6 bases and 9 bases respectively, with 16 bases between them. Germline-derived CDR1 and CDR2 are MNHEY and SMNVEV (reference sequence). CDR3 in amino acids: CASRSLIPSTQYF. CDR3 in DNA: TGTGCCAGCAGGTCCCTTATTCCTTCGACGCAGTATTTT.

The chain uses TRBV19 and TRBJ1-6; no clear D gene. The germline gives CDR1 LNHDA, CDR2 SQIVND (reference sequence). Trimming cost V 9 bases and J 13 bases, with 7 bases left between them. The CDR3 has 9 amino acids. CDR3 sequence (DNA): TGTGCCAGGCAGTCGCCCCTCCACTTT. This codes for CARQSPLHF.

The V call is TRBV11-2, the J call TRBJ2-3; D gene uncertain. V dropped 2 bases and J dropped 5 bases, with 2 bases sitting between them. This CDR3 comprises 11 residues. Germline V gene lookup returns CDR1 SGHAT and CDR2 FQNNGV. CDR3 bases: TGTGCCAGCAGCTTAATAGATACGCAGTATTTT. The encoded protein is CASSLIDTQYF. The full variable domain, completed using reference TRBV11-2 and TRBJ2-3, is EAGVAQSPRYKIIEKRQSVAFWCNPISGHATLYWYQQILGQGPKLLIQFQNNGVVDDSQLPKDRFSAERLKGVDSTLKIQPAKLEDSAVYLCASSLIDTQYFGPGTRLTVL.

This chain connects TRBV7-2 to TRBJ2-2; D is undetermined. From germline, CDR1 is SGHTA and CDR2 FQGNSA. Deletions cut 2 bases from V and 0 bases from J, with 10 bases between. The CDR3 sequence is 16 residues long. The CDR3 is CASSLFLGTNTGELFF. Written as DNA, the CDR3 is TGTGCCAGCAGCTTATTCCTGGGAACGAACACCGGGGAGCTGTTTTTT.

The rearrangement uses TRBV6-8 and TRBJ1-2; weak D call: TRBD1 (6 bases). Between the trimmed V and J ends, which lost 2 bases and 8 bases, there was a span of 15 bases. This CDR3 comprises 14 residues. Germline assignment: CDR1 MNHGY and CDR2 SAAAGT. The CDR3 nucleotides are TGTGCCAGCAGTTACGGGAGCGGGGGCAGCGGCTACACCTTC. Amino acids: CASSYGSGGSGYTF.

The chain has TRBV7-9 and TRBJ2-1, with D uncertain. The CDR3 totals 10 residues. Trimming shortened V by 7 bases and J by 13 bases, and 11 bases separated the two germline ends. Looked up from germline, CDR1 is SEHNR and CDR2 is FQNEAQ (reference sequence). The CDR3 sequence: CASIPSAQFF. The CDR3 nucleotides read TGTGCCAGCATCCCCTCGGCTCAGTTCTTC.

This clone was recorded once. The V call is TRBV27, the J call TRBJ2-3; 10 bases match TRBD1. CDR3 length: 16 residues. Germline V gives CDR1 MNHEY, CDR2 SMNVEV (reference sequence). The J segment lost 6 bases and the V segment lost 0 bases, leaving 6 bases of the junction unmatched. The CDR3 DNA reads TGTGCCAGCAGTTTATCCGGGACAGGGGCGTGGGATACGCAGTATTTT. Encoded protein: CASSLSGTGAWDTQYF.

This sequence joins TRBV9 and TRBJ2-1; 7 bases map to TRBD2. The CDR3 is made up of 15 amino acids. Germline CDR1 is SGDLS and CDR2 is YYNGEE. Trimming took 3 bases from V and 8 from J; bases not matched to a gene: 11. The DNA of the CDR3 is TGTGCCAGCAGCGCAACCGGGACTACCTTTGATGAGCAGTTCTTC. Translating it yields CASSATGTTFDEQFF.

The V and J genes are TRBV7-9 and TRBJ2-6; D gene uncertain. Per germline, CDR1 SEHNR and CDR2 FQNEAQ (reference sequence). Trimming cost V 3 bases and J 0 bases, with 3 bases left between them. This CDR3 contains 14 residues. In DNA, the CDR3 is TGTGCCAGCAGCTTCGACTCTGGGGCCAACGTCCTGACTTTC. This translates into CASSFDSGANVLTF.

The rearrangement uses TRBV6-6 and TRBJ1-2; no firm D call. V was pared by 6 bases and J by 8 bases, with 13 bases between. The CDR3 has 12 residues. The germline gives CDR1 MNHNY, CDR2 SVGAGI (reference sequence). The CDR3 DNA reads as TGTGCCAGCAGCGCGAGGAGGAAAGGCTACACCTTC. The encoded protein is CASSARRKGYTF.

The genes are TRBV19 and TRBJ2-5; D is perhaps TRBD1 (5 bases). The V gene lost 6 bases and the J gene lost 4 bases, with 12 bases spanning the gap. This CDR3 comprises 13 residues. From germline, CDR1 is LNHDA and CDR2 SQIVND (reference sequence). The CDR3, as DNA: TGTGCCAGTAGCAACCGACAGATAGAGACCCAGTACTTC. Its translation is CASSNRQIETQYF.

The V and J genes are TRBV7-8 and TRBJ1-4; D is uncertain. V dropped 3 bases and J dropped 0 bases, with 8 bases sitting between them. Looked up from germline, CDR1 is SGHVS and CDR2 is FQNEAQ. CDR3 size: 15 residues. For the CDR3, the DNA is TGTGCCAGCAGCTTTAATACACCAACTAATGAAAAACTGTTTTTT. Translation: CASSFNTPTNEKLFF.

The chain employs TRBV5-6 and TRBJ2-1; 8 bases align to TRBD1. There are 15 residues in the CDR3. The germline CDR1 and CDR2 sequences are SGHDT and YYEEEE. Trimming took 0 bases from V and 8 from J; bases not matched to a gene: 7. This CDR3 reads CASSLGDRGSHEQFF. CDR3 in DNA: TGTGCCAGCAGCTTGGGAGACAGGGGTTCTCATGAGCAGTTCTTC.

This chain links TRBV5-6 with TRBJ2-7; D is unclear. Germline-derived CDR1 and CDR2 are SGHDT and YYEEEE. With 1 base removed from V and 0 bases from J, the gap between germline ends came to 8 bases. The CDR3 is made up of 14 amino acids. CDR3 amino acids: CASSLTDPSYEQYF. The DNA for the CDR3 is TGTGCCAGCAGCTTGACGGACCCCTCCTACGAGCAGTACTTC.

CDR3 coding DNA: TGTGCCAGCAGTCACAGACCAGGACAGGGGGCCCTCTCTTCACCCCTCCACTTT. It codes for CASSHRPGQGALSSPLHF. This chain joins TRBV27 and TRBJ1-6; 11 bases fit TRBD1. The CDR3 has 18 amino acids. Trimming cost V 5 bases and J 9 bases; bases outside gene matches: 15. The germline gives CDR1 MNHEY, CDR2 SMNVEV (reference sequence).

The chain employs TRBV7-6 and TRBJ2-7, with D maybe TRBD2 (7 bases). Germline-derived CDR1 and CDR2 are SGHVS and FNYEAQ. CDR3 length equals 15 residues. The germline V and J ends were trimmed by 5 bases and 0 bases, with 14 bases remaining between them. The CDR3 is CASSGGAPSSYEQYF. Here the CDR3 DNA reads TGTGCCAGCAGCGGGGGGGCCCCGAGCTCCTACGAGCAGTACTTC.

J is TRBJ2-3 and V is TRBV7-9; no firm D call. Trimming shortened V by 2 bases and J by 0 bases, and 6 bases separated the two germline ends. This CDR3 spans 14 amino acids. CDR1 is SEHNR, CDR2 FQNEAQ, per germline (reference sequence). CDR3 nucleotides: TGTGCCAGCAGCTTAACTGCTAGCACAGATACGCAGTATTTT. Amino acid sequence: CASSLTASTDTQYF.

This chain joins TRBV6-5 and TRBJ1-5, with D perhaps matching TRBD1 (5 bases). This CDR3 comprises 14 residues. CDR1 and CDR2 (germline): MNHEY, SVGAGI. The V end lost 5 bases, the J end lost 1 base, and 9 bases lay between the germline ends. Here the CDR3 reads CASSEGRSNQPQHF. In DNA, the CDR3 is TGTGCCAGCAGTGAGGGGCGAAGCAATCAGCCCCAGCATTTT.

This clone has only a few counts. CDR3 sequence (DNA): TGCGCCAGCAGCCTGATACTAGCGGGGGAGGGAGAGCAGTACTTC. Residues: CASSLILAGEGEQYF. J is TRBJ2-7 and V is TRBV5-1; the match to TRBD2 covers 11 bases. Germline V gene lookup returns CDR1 SGHRS and CDR2 YFSETQ. This CDR3 region has 15 residues. The ends lost 4 bases at V and 7 bases at J; junction bases unmatched: 10.

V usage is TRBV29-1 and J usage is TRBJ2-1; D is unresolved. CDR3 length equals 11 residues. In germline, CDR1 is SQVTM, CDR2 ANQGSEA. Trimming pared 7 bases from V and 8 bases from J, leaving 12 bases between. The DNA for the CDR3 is TGCAGCGAAATACTGGGCCATGAGCAGTTCTTC. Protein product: CSEILGHEQFF.